The rows below give T cell receptor beta chains drawn from one sample of a study of somatic mutations in cytotoxic T cells in rheumatoid arthritis. Sequencing was performed with immunoSEQ multiplex PCR; in TCRdb, only in-frame clones are kept and a portion is missing. This table holds approximately 13,000 clones, roughly 80% found once. Specimen: CD8+ T cells sorted from blood. The source of these receptors is an adult with rheumatoid arthritis. CDR3s include the opening cysteine and the closing phenylalanine or tryptophan. The order of the fields is D gene, J gene, V gene, clone size, CDR3 protein, CDR3 DNA. The D gene is left open where the match is weak. Clone size is not always given. Where it is, it says once, few, many or a class for expanded clones.

D: NA; J: TRBJ1-6; V: TRBV5-5; size: NA; CDR3: CASSLLARESYNSPLHF; DNA: TGTGCCAGCAGCCTGCTCGCCAGGGAGTCTTATAATTCACCCCTCCACTTT
D: NA; J: TRBJ1-6; V: TRBV6-5; size: NA; CDR3: CASRGRTVFNSPLHF; DNA: TGTGCCAGCAGGGGACGGACGGTTTTTAATTCACCCCTCCACTTT
D: NA; J: TRBJ2-7; V: TRBV6-1; size: NA; CDR3: CASSAGRDGNSYEQYF; DNA: TGTGCCAGCAGTGCGGGCAGGGACGGTAACTCCTACGAGCAGTACTTC
D: TRBD1; J: TRBJ2-7; V: TRBV5-1; size: NA; CDR3: CASSPGTGIYEQYF; DNA: TGCGCCAGCAGCCCCGGGACAGGGATTTACGAGCAGTACTTC
D: NA; J: TRBJ2-2; V: TRBV6-1; size: NA; CDR3: CASRTTDGTGELFF; DNA: TGTGCCAGTCGGACGACAGACGGTACCGGGGAGCTGTTTTTT
D: NA; J: TRBJ1-2; V: TRBV13; size: NA; CDR3: CASSDSHSFNYGYTF; DNA: TGTGCCAGCAGTGACAGCCACTCCTTTAACTATGGCTACACCTTC
D: NA; J: TRBJ2-3; V: TRBV2; size: NA; CDR3: CASSEWAVTDTQYF; DNA: TGTGCCAGCAGTGAATGGGCAGTCACAGATACGCAGTATTTT
D: TRBD1; J: TRBJ1-1; V: TRBV5-6; size: NA; CDR3: CASSVTGKNTEAFF; DNA: TGTGCCAGCAGCGTGACAGGGAAGAACACTGAAGCTTTCTTT
D: NA; J: TRBJ1-1; V: TRBV7-9; size: NA; CDR3: CASSRGGGNTEAFF; DNA: TGTGCCAGCAGCCGGGGGGGAGGGAACACTGAAGCTTTCTTT
D: NA; J: TRBJ2-1; V: TRBV7-9; size: NA; CDR3: CASSFEAYNEQFF; DNA: TGTGCCAGCAGCTTTGAGGCATACAATGAGCAGTTCTTC
D: TRBD1; J: TRBJ2-3; V: TRBV19; size: NA; CDR3: CASSTRDRWGDTQYF; DNA: TGTGCCAGTAGTACCCGGGACAGGTGGGGGGATACGCAGTATTTT
D: TRBD2; J: TRBJ2-5; V: TRBV19; size: NA; CDR3: CASTQDWTSGVGETQYF; DNA: TGTGCCAGCACCCAGGATTGGACTAGCGGGGTAGGAGAGACCCAGTACTTC
D: TRBD2; J: TRBJ2-1; V: TRBV7-9; size: once; CDR3: CASRHPSGGLNEQFF; DNA: TGTGCCAGCAGACATCCTAGCGGGGGGCTTAATGAGCAGTTCTTC
D: NA; J: TRBJ2-7; V: TRBV7-9; size: NA; CDR3: CASSPNPGPHYEQYF; DNA: TGTGCCAGCAGCCCAAATCCCGGGCCCCACTACGAGCAGTACTTC
D: NA; J: TRBJ1-2; V: TRBV7-2; size: once; CDR3: CASSLTEQTNYGYTF; DNA: TGTGCCAGCAGCTTAACAGAGCAAACTAACTATGGCTACACCTTC
D: NA; J: TRBJ2-3; V: TRBV5-5; size: few; CDR3: CASSPGTDTQYF; DNA: TGTGCCAGCAGCCCTGGGACAGATACGCAGTATTTT
D: NA; J: TRBJ1-3; V: TRBV9; size: NA; CDR3: CASSASLAVYSGNTIYF; DNA: TGTGCCAGCAGCGCCTCCCTTGCAGTCTACTCTGGAAACACCATATATTTT
D: NA; J: TRBJ2-1; V: TRBV4-1; size: NA; CDR3: CASSQEGSNPSPFF; DNA: TGCGCCAGCAGCCAAGAGGGGTCGAACCCAAGCCCGTTCTTC
D: NA; J: TRBJ2-1; V: TRBV6-5; size: NA; CDR3: CASGRGRYNEQFF; DNA: TGTGCCTCTGGTCGGGGGCGTTACAATGAGCAGTTCTTC
D: NA; J: TRBJ2-2; V: TRBV2; size: NA; CDR3: CASFPAGPRAGELFF; DNA: TGTGCCAGCTTCCCGGCCGGACCCAGGGCCGGGGAGCTGTTTTTT
D: TRBD2; J: TRBJ2-3; V: TRBV4-1; size: NA; CDR3: CASSPPGGRTSGLADTQYF; DNA: TGCGCCAGCAGCCCCCCTGGAGGCAGGACTAGCGGGCTGGCAGATACGCAGTATTTT
D: NA; J: TRBJ1-5; V: TRBV27; size: NA; CDR3: CASKRGNQPQHF; DNA: TGTGCCAGCAAGAGGGGCAATCAGCCCCAGCATTTT
D: TRBD1; J: TRBJ1-6; V: TRBV5-5; size: few; CDR3: CASRWETGGNYSPLHF; DNA: TGTGCCAGCCGCTGGGAGACAGGGGGCAATTATTCACCCCTCCACTTT
D: TRBD2; J: TRBJ2-3; V: TRBV10-2; size: once; CDR3: CASSEQGLAVTDTQYF; DNA: TGCGCCAGCAGTGAGCAGGGACTAGCGGTCACAGATACGCAGTATTTT
D: NA; J: TRBJ1-1; V: TRBV6-5; size: few; CDR3: CASSYSQELTEAFF; DNA: TGTGCCAGCAGTTACTCCCAGGAACTAACTGAAGCTTTCTTT
D: NA; J: TRBJ1-1; V: TRBV5-1; size: NA; CDR3: CASSPKREVNTEAFF; DNA: TGCGCCAGCAGCCCTAAACGAGAGGTGAACACTGAAGCTTTCTTT
D: NA; J: TRBJ1-5; V: TRBV6-5; size: NA; CDR3: CASSYGGSNQPQHF; DNA: TGTGCCAGCAGTTATGGCGGCAGCAATCAGCCCCAGCATTTT
D: TRBD1; J: TRBJ1-1; V: TRBV5-6; size: NA; CDR3: CASSLWGQEAFF; DNA: TGTGCCAGCAGCTTGTGGGGACAGGAAGCTTTCTTT
D: TRBD1; J: TRBJ1-5; V: TRBV27; size: few; CDR3: CASSPTGGNQPQHF; DNA: TGTGCCAGCAGCCCGACAGGGGGCAATCAGCCCCAGCATTTT
D: TRBD1; J: TRBJ2-7; V: TRBV15; size: NA; CDR3: CATSTRTGEYEQYF; DNA: TGTGCCACCAGCACACGGACAGGGGAATACGAGCAGTACTTC
D: NA; J: TRBJ1-1; V: TRBV5-8; size: NA; CDR3: CASSLAGGGGEAFF; DNA: TGTGCCAGCAGCTTGGCGGGGGGCGGGGGTGAAGCTTTCTTT
D: NA; J: TRBJ2-1; V: TRBV19; size: NA; CDR3: CASSIGPLAVNEQFF; DNA: TGTGCCAGTAGTATAGGCCCGCTCGCGGTCAATGAGCAGTTCTTC
D: NA; J: TRBJ2-1; V: TRBV7-3; size: NA; CDR3: CASSPLSGSSYNEQFF; DNA: TGTGCCAGCAGCCCCCTTAGCGGAAGCTCCTACAATGAGCAGTTCTTC
D: NA; J: TRBJ2-1; V: TRBV11-3; size: NA; CDR3: CASSDHSGTAYNEQFF; DNA: TGTGCCAGCAGCGACCATAGCGGGACAGCTTACAATGAGCAGTTCTTC
D: NA; J: TRBJ1-6; V: TRBV6-1; size: NA; CDR3: CASTKLTDHNSPLHF; DNA: TGTGCCAGCACTAAACTAACGGACCATAATTCACCCCTCCACTTT
D: TRBD2; J: TRBJ2-2; V: TRBV7-3; size: NA; CDR3: CASSLTSGGAWNTGELFF; DNA: TGTGCCAGCAGCTTGACTAGCGGGGGGGCATGGAACACCGGGGAGCTGTTTTTT
D: NA; J: TRBJ1-1; V: TRBV10-3; size: few; CDR3: CAISESSREAFF; DNA: TGTGCCATCAGTGAGTCGAGTAGAGAGGCTTTCTTT
D: NA; J: TRBJ1-2; V: TRBV2; size: NA; CDR3: CASSPGRRANYGYTF; DNA: TGTGCCAGCAGCCCCGGACGTCGAGCTAACTATGGCTACACCTTC
D: TRBD1; J: TRBJ2-2; V: TRBV9; size: NA; CDR3: CASSAPGGADTGELFF; DNA: TGTGCCAGCAGCGCCCCAGGGGGCGCCGACACCGGGGAGCTGTTTTTT
D: TRBD2; J: TRBJ2-1; V: TRBV7-9; size: once; CDR3: CASSLFSGGAVEQFF; DNA: TGTGCCAGCAGCTTATTTAGCGGGGGGGCCGTTGAGCAGTTCTTC
D: NA; J: TRBJ2-5; V: TRBV29-1; size: NA; CDR3: CSVEQDYQETQYF; DNA: TGCAGCGTTGAACAGGACTACCAAGAGACCCAGTACTTC
D: NA; J: TRBJ2-2; V: TRBV7-6; size: NA; CDR3: CASSLGRGAGELFF; DNA: TGTGCCAGCAGCTTAGGCCGGGGGGCTGGGGAGCTGTTTTTT
D: NA; J: TRBJ1-2; V: TRBV7-2; size: large; CDR3: CASSWEDGVYGYTF; DNA: TGTGCCAGCAGCTGGGAGGATGGAGTCTATGGCTACACCTTC
D: TRBD1; J: TRBJ1-1; V: TRBV12-5; size: once; CDR3: CASGFRTGGVGSTEAFF; DNA: TGTGCTAGTGGTTTCCGGACAGGGGGCGTAGGGTCCACTGAAGCTTTCTTT
D: NA; J: TRBJ1-6; V: TRBV7-3; size: once; CDR3: CASSLGVGTPLHF; DNA: TGTGCCAGCAGCCTGGGTGTTGGGACACCCCTCCACTTT
D: NA; J: TRBJ2-7; V: TRBV29-1; size: few; CDR3: CSAGQSYEQYF; DNA: TGCAGCGCCGGACAGTCCTACGAGCAGTACTTC
D: TRBD1; J: TRBJ1-6; V: TRBV7-9; size: few; CDR3: CASTQGGRNSPLHF; DNA: TGTGCCAGCACCCAGGGGGGAAGGAATTCACCCCTCCACTTT
D: NA; J: TRBJ2-3; V: TRBV6-1; size: NA; CDR3: CASSEEDHAGDTQYF; DNA: TGTGCCAGCAGTGAAGAAGACCACGCGGGAGATACGCAGTATTTT
D: TRBD1; J: TRBJ1-2; V: TRBV27; size: NA; CDR3: CASSLSRQGHYGYTF; DNA: TGTGCCAGCAGTTTAAGTCGACAGGGTCACTATGGCTACACCTTC